The 31 T cell receptor beta chains in this list originate from one sample, sequenced in a study of blood T cell repertoires in COVID-19. Sequencing used immunoSEQ multiplex PCR; TCRdb keeps in-frame clones, though not all of them. The sample includes around 260,000 clones, around 87% of them seen just once. Sequences were obtained from peripheral blood. All receptors derive from a woman aged 50 to 65 with acute or convalescent COVID-19.

The genes are TRBV7-3 and TRBJ2-2, with D unclear. V gave up 3 bases and J gave up 2 bases, with 7 bases separating them. Germline V CDR1 and CDR2: SGHTA, FQGTGA. The CDR3 extends over 14 amino acids. Written as DNA, the CDR3 is TGTGCCAGCAGCTTTAAGAGCAACACCGGGGAGCTGTTTTTT. This gives the protein CASSFKSNTGELFF.

This clone was detected once. The chain uses TRBV27 and TRBJ2-5; 15 bases fit TRBD2. Germline loops: CDR1 MNHEY, CDR2 SMNVEV (reference sequence). V lost 4 bases, J lost 5 bases, and 5 bases stayed unmatched. CDR3 size: 16 residues. CDR3 sequence (DNA): TGTGCCAGCAGTTGGGGACTAGCGGGAGGCGGGGAGACCCAGTACTTC. This gives the protein CASSWGLAGGGETQYF.

This clone came up a few times. V is TRBV19 and J is TRBJ1-3; 10 nucleotides line up with TRBD1. This CDR3 region has 16 residues. Germline V gene data show CDR1 as LNHDA and CDR2 as SQIVND (reference sequence). The junction had 8 bases not matched to a gene; V was cut back by 5 bases and J by 4 bases. CDR3 sequence: CASSPGQGNPGNTIYF. The CDR3 DNA is TGTGCCAGTAGTCCGGGACAGGGGAACCCCGGAAACACCATATATTTT. The full variable domain, rest sourced from reference TRBV19 and TRBJ1-3, is DGGITQSPKYLFRKEGQNVTLSCEQNLNHDAMYWYRQDPGQGLRLIYYSQIVNDFQKGDIAEGYSVSREKKESFPLTVTSAQKNPTAFYLCASSPGQGNPGNTIYFGEGSWLTVV.

The chain is built from TRBV5-5 and TRBJ2-1; D is uncertain. This CDR3 is 15 amino acids long. Germline CDR1 and CDR2: SGHKS and YYEKEE (reference sequence). Trimming left V 2 bases short and J 5 bases short, with 14 bases between. The chain's CDR3 is CASSFLPYPNNEQFF. In DNA form, the CDR3 reads TGTGCCAGCAGCTTCCTACCGTACCCGAACAATGAGCAGTTCTTC. The entire variable domain, with the rest obtained from reference TRBV5-5 and TRBJ2-1, is as follows: DAGVTQSPTHLIKTRGQQVTLRCSPISGHKSVSWYQQVLGQGPQFIFQYYEKEERGRGNFPDRFSARQFPNYSSELNVNALLLGDSALYLCASSFLPYPNNEQFFGPGTRLTVL.

V and J are TRBV7-2 and TRBJ1-1; perhaps TRBD1 as D (5 bases). Germline CDR1 and CDR2: SGHTA and FQGNSA. CDR3 length: 16 residues. Deletions cut 1 base from V and 0 bases from J, with 12 bases between. The DNA of the CDR3 is TGTGCCAGCAGCTTAGATGGGGGAGGGATGAACACTGAAGCTTTCTTT. It codes for CASSLDGGGMNTEAFF.

The chain links TRBV29-1 to TRBJ2-1; possible D gene TRBD1, 5 bases. The CDR3 consists of 11 residues. Trimming took off 2 bases at V and 9 bases at J, with 8 bases between the two ends. Germline V gives CDR1 SQVTM, CDR2 ANQGSEA. The CDR3 sequence is CSVEQGAEQFF. CDR3 DNA: TGCAGCGTTGAACAGGGTGCTGAGCAGTTCTTC.

The V gene is TRBV3-1 (or the pseudogene TRBV3-2), the J gene TRBJ1-2; unclear D gene. Germline loops: CDR1 LGHDT, CDR2 YNNKEL (reference sequence). The CDR3 totals 13 residues. V dropped 4 bases and J dropped 5 bases, with 11 bases sitting between them. DNA for the CDR3: TGTGCCAGCAGCCGACGGGGAGATTATGGCTACACCTTC. Its protein product is CASSRRGDYGYTF.

This clone was observed once. This chain joins TRBV29-1 and TRBJ2-1, with 14 bases fitting TRBD2. The J segment lost 7 bases and the V segment lost 7 bases, leaving 9 bases of the junction unmatched. Germline V gene data show CDR1 as SQVTM and CDR2 as ANQGSEA. The CDR3 contains 15 residues. CDR3 sequence: CSAKLGLAGVNEQFF. The CDR3 DNA sequence: TGCAGCGCCAAATTGGGACTAGCGGGAGTAAATGAGCAGTTCTTC.

V and J are TRBV27 and TRBJ2-6; 7 bases align to TRBD1. The V segment lost 8 bases and the J segment 0 bases; nucleotides outside the gene matches: 10. The CDR3 sequence is 17 residues long. Germline assignment: CDR1 MNHEY and CDR2 SMNVEV (reference sequence). CDR3 residues: CASGSGQVYSGANVLTF. The CDR3 coding sequence is TGTGCCAGCGGATCAGGACAGGTTTACTCTGGGGCCAACGTCCTGACTTTC.

The J gene is TRBJ2-1, the V gene TRBV5-1; 16 positions match TRBD2. V shed 0 bases and J 14 bases; nucleotides not matched to a gene: 5. CDR1 SGHRS and CDR2 YFSETQ come from the germline V gene. The CDR3 sequence is 15 residues long. The CDR3 sequence is CASSLAGTSGRVEFF. CDR3 nucleotides: TGCGCCAGCAGCTTGGCCGGGACTAGCGGGAGGGTGGAGTTCTTC.

This clone was detected once. The V and J genes are TRBV2 and TRBJ1-1, with 8 bases identical to TRBD1. CDR1 SNHLY and CDR2 FYNNEI come from the germline V gene. There are 14 residues in the CDR3. V trimming: 5 bases; J trimming: 1 base; junction bases outside the gene matches: 3. CDR3 sequence (DNA): TGTGCCAGCAGTTTACAGGGGGGGAACACTGAAGCTTTCTTT. It encodes CASSLQGGNTEAFF. The variable domain in full, completed from reference TRBV2 and TRBJ1-1, reads EPEVTQTPSHQVTQMGQEVILRCVPISNHLYFYWYRQILGQKVEFLVSFYNNEISEKSEIFDDQFSVERPDGSNFTLKIRSTKLEDSAMYFCASSLQGGNTEAFFGQGTRLTVV.

The chain links TRBV30 to TRBJ1-5, with D possibly matching TRBD1 (5 bases). CDR3 length: 15 residues. Germline assignment: CDR1 GTSNPN and CDR2 SVGIG (reference sequence). V was clipped by 0 bases and J by 2 bases, with 11 bases between them. The CDR3 nucleotides read TGTGCCTGGAGTGTGGCAGGGTCTGGCAATCAGCCCCAGCATTTT. Residues: CAWSVAGSGNQPQHF. Using reference TRBV30 and TRBJ1-5 for the parts outside the CDR3, the full variable domain is SQTIHQWPATLVQPVGSPLSLECTVEGTSNPNLYWYRQAAGRGLQLLFYSVGIGQISSEVPQNLSASRPQDRQFILSSKKLLLSDSGFYLCAWSVAGSGNQPQHFGDGTRLSIL.

The chain carries TRBV4-1 and TRBJ2-7; the D is unclear. V lost 1 base, J lost 4 bases, and 11 bases lay in between. Germline V gene sequence: CDR1 MGHRA, CDR2 YSYEKL. This CDR3 spans 14 amino acids. The CDR3 spells CASSQGSRQYEQYF. In nucleotides, the CDR3 is TGCGCCAGCAGCCAAGGATCGCGTCAATACGAGCAGTACTTC.

This chain links TRBV2 with TRBJ1-2; a weak D match, TRBD1 (6 bases). The V and J ends lost 5 bases and 4 bases respectively, with 14 bases between them. This CDR3 comprises 14 residues. Germline loops: CDR1 SNHLY, CDR2 FYNNEI. CDR3 protein: CASSIPDSIYGYTF. DNA of the CDR3: TGTGCCAGCAGTATACCGGACAGCATCTATGGCTACACCTTC.

The chain uses TRBV2 and TRBJ2-3; the match to TRBD1 covers 7 bases. In germline, CDR1 is SNHLY, CDR2 FYNNEI. V was clipped by 2 bases and J by 1 base; unmatched bases: 9. The CDR3 is 17 residues long. CDR3: CASSEMGTVGGTDTQYF. In DNA, the CDR3 is TGTGCCAGCAGTGAAATGGGGACAGTGGGCGGCACAGATACGCAGTATTTT. The whole variable domain, remainder taken from reference TRBV2 and TRBJ2-3, is EPEVTQTPSHQVTQMGQEVILRCVPISNHLYFYWYRQILGQKVEFLVSFYNNEISEKSEIFDDQFSVERPDGSNFTLKIRSTKLEDSAMYFCASSEMGTVGGTDTQYFGPGTRLTVL.

V gene TRBV10-3 combines with J gene TRBJ2-1, with D tentatively TRBD1 (6 bases). Trimming took off 3 bases at V and 3 bases at J, with 12 bases between the two ends. Germline loops: CDR1 ENHRY, CDR2 SYGVKD. The CDR3 consists of 15 residues. CDR3 amino acids: CAISDGTSIYNEQFF. CDR3 sequence (DNA): TGTGCCATCAGTGACGGGACATCCATCTACAATGAGCAGTTCTTC.

The rearrangement links TRBV7-9 to TRBJ1-4; D not resolved. Germline values: CDR1 SEHNR, CDR2 FQNEAQ (reference sequence). The CDR3 is 14 amino acids. The V and J ends lost 0 bases and 11 bases respectively, with 13 bases between them. CDR3 sequence reads: CASSLAFRSGKLFF. The CDR3 nucleotides read TGTGCCAGCAGCTTAGCGTTTCGGTCCGGGAAACTGTTTTTT.

The chain joins TRBV3-1 (or the pseudogene TRBV3-2) to TRBJ2-5; a possible D gene is TRBD2 (6 bases). V gave up 0 bases and J gave up 1 base, with 9 bases separating them. In germline, CDR1 is LGHDT, CDR2 YNNKEL (reference sequence). This CDR3 is 15 amino acids long. In DNA form, the CDR3 reads TGTGCCAGCAGCCAAGATCTAGCGCCCCAAGAGACCCAGTACTTC. Its translation: CASSQDLAPQETQYF.

The chain uses TRBV11-2 and TRBJ2-5, with 8 nucleotides matching TRBD2. This CDR3 region has 17 residues. Germline CDR1 SGHAT, CDR2 FQNNGV. V lost 2 bases and J lost 2; bases outside the gene matches: 10. The CDR3 DNA reads as TGTGCCAGCAGCTTACTGCCGGGAGGGAGCTTTCAAGAGACCCAGTACTTC. Residues: CASSLLPGGSFQETQYF.

This chain joins TRBV7-3 and TRBJ1-2; perhaps TRBD1 as D (5 bases). V lost 5 bases and J 3 bases, leaving 10 bases between the germline ends. The CDR3 consists of 13 residues. Germline V lookup: CDR1 SGHTA, CDR2 FQGTGA. CDR3 sequence reads: CASSHDSDYGYTF. In nucleotides, the CDR3 is TGTGCCAGCAGCCACGACAGTGACTATGGCTACACCTTC.

The V gene is TRBV18, the J gene TRBJ2-7; 10 nucleotides line up with TRBD1. The CDR3 runs to 15 residues. J gave up 7 bases and V 1 base, and 7 bases lay outside the gene matches. Germline V CDR1 and CDR2: KGHSH, LQKENI. CDR3 sequence (DNA): TGTGCCAGCTCACCACGCGGGACAGGGGTGGGAGAGCAGTACTTC. It specifies CASSPRGTGVGEQYF. Drawing the rest from reference TRBV18 and TRBJ2-7, the complete variable domain is NAGVMQNPRHLVRRRGQEARLRCSPMKGHSHVYWYRQLPEEGLKFMVYLQKENIIDESGMPKERFSAEFPKEGPSILRIQQVVRGDSAAYFCASSPRGTGVGEQYFGPGTRLTVT.

This chain uses TRBV5-4 with TRBJ1-2; TRBD1 might be the D (6 bases). V lost 0 bases and J lost 3, with 12 bases in between. In germline, CDR1 is SGHNT, CDR2 YYREEE (reference sequence). This CDR3 comprises 15 residues. The CDR3 DNA reads as TGTGCCAGCAGCTTGGACAGGGCGGCTCACTATGGCTACACCTTC. Amino acids: CASSLDRAAHYGYTF.

The CDR3 protein is CASNVGGRSAGNTIYF. In nucleotides, the CDR3 is TGTGCCAGCAATGTTGGCGGGAGAAGCGCTGGAAACACCATATATTTT. The gene calls are TRBV6-6 and TRBJ1-3; D gene uncertain. Trimming shortened V by 7 bases and J by 2 bases, and 18 bases separated the two germline ends. The CDR3 sequence is 16 residues long. Germline-derived CDR1 and CDR2 are MNHNY and SVGAGI (reference sequence).

This clone was picked up a small number of times. V and J are TRBV21-1 and TRBJ2-1; TRBD2 was called by the table and not checked on the DNA. TRBV21-1 represents a pseudogene. The CDR3 loop spans 17 amino acids. The CDR3, as DNA: TGTGCCAGCAGCAAAGCGGGTAGGGGACTTGGGGCACCTGAGCAGTTCTTC. It is translated as CASSKAGRGLGAPEQFF.

The rearrangement links TRBV19 to TRBJ1-2; TRBD1 matches at 7 bases. V gave up 1 base and J gave up 8 bases; unmatched junction bases: 4. CDR1 and CDR2 (germline): LNHDA, SQIVND (reference sequence). The CDR3 spans 13 residues. The CDR3 reads CASSIGGGWGYTF. CDR3 in DNA: TGTGCCAGTAGTATAGGAGGGGGCTGGGGCTACACCTTC.

The rearrangement joins TRBV7-9 to TRBJ2-1; the D gene is possibly TRBD2 (6 bases). The CDR3 runs 15 residues. Germline lookup yields CDR1 SEHNR and CDR2 FQNEAQ (reference sequence). V lost 5 bases to trimming and J lost 8 bases, with 19 bases between them. The CDR3 nucleotides read TGTGCCAGCAGCGCCCTCGGGGGAGTTATAGATGAGCAGTTCTTC. Translated, it gives CASSALGGVIDEQFF.

This clone is a singleton in its sample. The rearrangement links TRBV7-9 to TRBJ2-1; D perhaps matches TRBD2 (6 bases). Germline CDR1 and CDR2: SEHNR and FQNEAQ (reference sequence). The CDR3 runs 17 residues. Trimming stripped 6 bases from V and 5 bases from J, with 23 bases between. CDR3 sequence reads: CASRLSGLADSNNEQFF. As DNA, the CDR3 is TGTGCCAGCAGGCTCTCCGGGTTAGCGGATTCTAACAATGAGCAGTTCTTC.

The chain carries TRBV7-9 and TRBJ2-5, with 11 bases aligning to TRBD2. CDR1 and CDR2 (germline): SEHNR, FQNEAQ (reference sequence). This CDR3 comprises 18 residues. J was trimmed by 5 bases and V by 2 bases; bases with no gene match: 13. CDR3 DNA: TGTGCCAGCAGCTTACTAGCGGGAGGCCCGATAGGTCGGGAGACCCAGTACTTC. Amino acids: CASSLLAGGPIGRETQYF.

V is TRBV27 and J is TRBJ1-3; TRBD1 agrees at 9 bases. CDR1 MNHEY and CDR2 SMNVEV come from the germline V gene (reference sequence). There are 14 residues in the CDR3. V was clipped by 5 bases and J by 4 bases; unmatched bases: 3. The CDR3 coding sequence is TGTGCCAGCAGTCCGACAGGGGGGGGAAACACCATATATTTT. Translated, it gives CASSPTGGGNTIYF.

This clone has only a few counts. The gene calls are TRBV5-4 and TRBJ2-7, with D perhaps matching TRBD1 (6 bases). Trimming left V 3 bases short and J 0 bases short, with 13 bases between. The CDR3 loop spans 15 amino acids. From germline, CDR1 is SGHNT and CDR2 YYREEE (reference sequence). CDR3 nucleotide sequence: TGTGCCAGCAGCTCCGAAGACAGGACCTCCTACGAGCAGTACTTC. The encoded protein is CASSSEDRTSYEQYF.

This CDR3 is CASSARDRAPFNYGYTF. The CDR3 bases are TGTGCCAGTAGTGCCCGGGACAGGGCCCCCTTTAACTATGGCTACACCTTC. The chain couples TRBV19 to TRBJ1-2, with 9 bases that match TRBD1. V shed 5 bases and J 1 base; nucleotides not matched to a gene: 11. The germline V gene encodes CDR1 LNHDA and CDR2 SQIVND (reference sequence). This CDR3 has 17 residues.